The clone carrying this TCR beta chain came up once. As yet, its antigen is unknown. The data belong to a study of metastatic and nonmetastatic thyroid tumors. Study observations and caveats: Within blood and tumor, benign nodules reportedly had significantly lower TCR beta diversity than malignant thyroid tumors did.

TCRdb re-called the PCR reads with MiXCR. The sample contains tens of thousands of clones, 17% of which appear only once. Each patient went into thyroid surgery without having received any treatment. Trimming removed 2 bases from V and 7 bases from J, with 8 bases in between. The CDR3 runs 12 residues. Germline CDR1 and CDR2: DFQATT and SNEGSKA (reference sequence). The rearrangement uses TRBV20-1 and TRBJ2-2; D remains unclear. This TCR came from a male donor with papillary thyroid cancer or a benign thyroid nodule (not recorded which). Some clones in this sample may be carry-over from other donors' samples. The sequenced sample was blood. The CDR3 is CSARLPGGELFF. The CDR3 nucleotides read TGCAGTGCTAGACTTCCGGGCGGGGAGCTGTTTTTT.